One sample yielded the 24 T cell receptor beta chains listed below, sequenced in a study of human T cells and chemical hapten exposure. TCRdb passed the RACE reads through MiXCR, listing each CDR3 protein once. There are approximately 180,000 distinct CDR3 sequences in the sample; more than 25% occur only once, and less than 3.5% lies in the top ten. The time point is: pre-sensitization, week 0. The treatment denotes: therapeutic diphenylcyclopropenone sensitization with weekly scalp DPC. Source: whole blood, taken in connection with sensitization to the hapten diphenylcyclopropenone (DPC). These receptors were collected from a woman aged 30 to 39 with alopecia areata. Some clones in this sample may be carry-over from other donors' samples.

The chain's CDR3 is CAIKDRIYGYTF. Written as DNA, the CDR3 is TGTGCCATCAAAGACAGGATCTATGGCTACACCTTC. V gene TRBV6-6 combines with J gene TRBJ1-2, with D tentatively TRBD1 (6 bases). This CDR3 spans 12 amino acids. The germline V and J ends were trimmed by 10 bases and 4 bases, with 13 bases remaining between them. Germline values: CDR1 MNHNY, CDR2 SVGAGI (reference sequence).

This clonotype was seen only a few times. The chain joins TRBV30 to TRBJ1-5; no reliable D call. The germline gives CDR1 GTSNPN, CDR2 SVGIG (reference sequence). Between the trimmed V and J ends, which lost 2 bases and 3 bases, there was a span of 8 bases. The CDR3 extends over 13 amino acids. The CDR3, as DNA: TGTGCCTGGAGTACAAGGGACAATCAGCCCCAGCATTTT. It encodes CAWSTRDNQPQHF.

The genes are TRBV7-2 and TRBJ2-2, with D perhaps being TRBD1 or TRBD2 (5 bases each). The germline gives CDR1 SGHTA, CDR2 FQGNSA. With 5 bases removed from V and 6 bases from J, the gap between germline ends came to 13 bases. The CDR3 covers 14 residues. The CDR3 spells CASSIRGVSGELFF. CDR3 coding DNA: TGTGCCAGCAGCATAAGAGGGGTGTCCGGGGAGCTGTTTTTT.

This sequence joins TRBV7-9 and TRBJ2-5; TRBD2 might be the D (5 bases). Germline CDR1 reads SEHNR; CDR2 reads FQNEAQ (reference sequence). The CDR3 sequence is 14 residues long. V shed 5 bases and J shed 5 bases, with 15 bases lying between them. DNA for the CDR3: TGTGCCAGCAGCGAAATCCTTGGCGGGGAGACCCAGTACTTC. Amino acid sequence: CASSEILGGETQYF.

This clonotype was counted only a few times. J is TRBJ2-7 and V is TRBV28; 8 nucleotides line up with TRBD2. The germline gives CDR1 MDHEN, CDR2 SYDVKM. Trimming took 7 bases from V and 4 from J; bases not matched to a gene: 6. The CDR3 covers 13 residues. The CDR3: CASTRSGSYEQYF. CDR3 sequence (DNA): TGTGCCAGCACTCGGAGCGGGAGTTACGAGCAGTACTTC.

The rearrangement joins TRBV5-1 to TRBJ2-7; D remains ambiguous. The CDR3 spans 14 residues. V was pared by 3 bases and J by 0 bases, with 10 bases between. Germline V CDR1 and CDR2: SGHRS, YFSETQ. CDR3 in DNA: TGCGCCAGCAGCTCCGACACCGTCTCCTACGAGCAGTACTTC. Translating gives CASSSDTVSYEQYF.

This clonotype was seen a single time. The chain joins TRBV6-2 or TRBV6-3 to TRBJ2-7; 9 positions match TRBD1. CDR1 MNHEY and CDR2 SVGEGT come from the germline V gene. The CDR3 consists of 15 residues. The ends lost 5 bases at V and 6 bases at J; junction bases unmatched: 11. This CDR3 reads CASSPGTGRTREQYF. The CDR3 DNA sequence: TGTGCCAGCAGTCCCGGGACAGGGAGGACCCGCGAGCAGTACTTC.

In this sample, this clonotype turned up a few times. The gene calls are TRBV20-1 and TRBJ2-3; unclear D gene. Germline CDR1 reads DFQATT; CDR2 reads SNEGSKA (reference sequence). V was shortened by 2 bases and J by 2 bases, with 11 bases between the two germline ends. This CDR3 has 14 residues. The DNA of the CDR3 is TGCAGTGCTAGATGGTCGGAGAACACAGATACGCAGTATTTT. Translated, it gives CSARWSENTDTQYF.

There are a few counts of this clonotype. CDR3 region: CSARGGGPPEAFF. In DNA form, the CDR3 reads TGCAGTGCTAGAGGGGGGGGACCTCCTGAAGCTTTCTTT. The chain carries TRBV20-1 and TRBJ1-1; TRBD1 might be the D (5 bases). CDR1 is DFQATT, CDR2 SNEGSKA, per germline (reference sequence). The V gene lost 1 base and the J gene lost 6 bases, with 12 bases spanning the gap. The CDR3 is 13 residues long.

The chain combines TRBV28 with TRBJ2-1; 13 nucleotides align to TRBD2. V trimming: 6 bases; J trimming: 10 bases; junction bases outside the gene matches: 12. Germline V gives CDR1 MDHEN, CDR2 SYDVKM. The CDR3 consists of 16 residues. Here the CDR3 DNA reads TGTGCCAGCAGCCCACGACTAGCGGGAGGCCGTCAGGAGCAGTTCTTC. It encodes CASSPRLAGGRQEQFF.

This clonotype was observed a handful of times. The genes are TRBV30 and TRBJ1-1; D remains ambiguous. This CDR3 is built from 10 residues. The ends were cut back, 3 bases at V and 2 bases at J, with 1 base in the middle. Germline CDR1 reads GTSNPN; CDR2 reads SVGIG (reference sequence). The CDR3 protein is CAWRNTEAFF. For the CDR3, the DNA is TGTGCCTGGAGAAACACTGAAGCTTTCTTT.

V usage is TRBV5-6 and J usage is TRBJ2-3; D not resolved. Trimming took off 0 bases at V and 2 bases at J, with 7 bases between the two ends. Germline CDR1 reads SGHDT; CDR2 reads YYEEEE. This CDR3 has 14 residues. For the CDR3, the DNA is TGTGCCAGCAGCTTGGACGGATTCACAGATACGCAGTATTTT. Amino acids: CASSLDGFTDTQYF.

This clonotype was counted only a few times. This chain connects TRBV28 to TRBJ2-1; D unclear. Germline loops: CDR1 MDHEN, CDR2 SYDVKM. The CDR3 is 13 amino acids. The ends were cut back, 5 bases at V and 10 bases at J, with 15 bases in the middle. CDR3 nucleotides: TGTGCCAGCAGTCTCCAGTCCCTCGGGGAGCAGTTCTTC. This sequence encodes CASSLQSLGEQFF.

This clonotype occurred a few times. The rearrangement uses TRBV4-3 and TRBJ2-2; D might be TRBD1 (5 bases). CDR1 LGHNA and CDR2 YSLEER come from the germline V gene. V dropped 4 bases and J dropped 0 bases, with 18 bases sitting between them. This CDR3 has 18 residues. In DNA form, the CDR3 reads TGCGCCAGCAGCCGAGCAGGGCCAGGCGTCACGAACACCGGGGAGCTGTTTTTT. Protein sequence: CASSRAGPGVTNTGELFF.

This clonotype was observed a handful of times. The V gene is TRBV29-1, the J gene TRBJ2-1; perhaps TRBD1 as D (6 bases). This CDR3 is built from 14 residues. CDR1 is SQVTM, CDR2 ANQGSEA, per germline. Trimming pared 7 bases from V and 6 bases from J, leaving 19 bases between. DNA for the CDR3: TGCAGCGCCAGGGGCCAGCCAGGTGGCAATGAGCAGTTCTTC. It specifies CSARGQPGGNEQFF.

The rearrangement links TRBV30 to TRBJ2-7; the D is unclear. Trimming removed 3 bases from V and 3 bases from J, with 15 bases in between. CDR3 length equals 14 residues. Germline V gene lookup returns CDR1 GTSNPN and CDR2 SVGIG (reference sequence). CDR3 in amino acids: CAWSAGSGGYEQYF. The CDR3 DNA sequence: TGTGCCTGGAGCGCCGGTTCGGGTGGCTACGAGCAGTACTTC. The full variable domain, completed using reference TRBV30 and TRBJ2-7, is SQTIHQWPATLVQPVGSPLSLECTVEGTSNPNLYWYRQAAGRGLQLLFYSVGIGQISSEVPQNLSASRPQDRQFILSSKKLLLSDSGFYLCAWSAGSGGYEQYFGPGTRLTVT.

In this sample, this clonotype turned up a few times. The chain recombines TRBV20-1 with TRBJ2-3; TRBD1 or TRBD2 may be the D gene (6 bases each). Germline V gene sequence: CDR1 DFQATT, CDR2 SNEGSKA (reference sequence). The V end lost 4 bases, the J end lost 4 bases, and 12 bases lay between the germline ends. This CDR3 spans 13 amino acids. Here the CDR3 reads CSATLGGPDTQYF. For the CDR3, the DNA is TGCAGTGCTACCCTGGGGGGCCCAGATACGCAGTATTTT.

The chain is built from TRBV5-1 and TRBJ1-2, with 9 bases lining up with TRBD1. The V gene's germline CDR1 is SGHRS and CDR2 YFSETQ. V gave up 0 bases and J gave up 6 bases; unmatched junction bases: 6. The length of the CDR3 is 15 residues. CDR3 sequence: CASSLEGTGIDGYTF. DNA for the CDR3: TGCGCCAGCAGCTTGGAGGGGACAGGGATCGATGGCTACACCTTC.

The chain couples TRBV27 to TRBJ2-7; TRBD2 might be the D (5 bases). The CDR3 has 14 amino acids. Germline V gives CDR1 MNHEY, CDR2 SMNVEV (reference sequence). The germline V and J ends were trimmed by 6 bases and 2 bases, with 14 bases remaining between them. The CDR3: CASSREFQPYEQYF. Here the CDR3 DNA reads TGTGCCAGCAGCCGGGAATTCCAACCCTACGAGCAGTACTTC.

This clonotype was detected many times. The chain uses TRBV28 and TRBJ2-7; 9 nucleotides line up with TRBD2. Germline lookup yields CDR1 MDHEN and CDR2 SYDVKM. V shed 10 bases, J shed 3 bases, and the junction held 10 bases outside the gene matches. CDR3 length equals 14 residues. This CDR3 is CATRPSGVGYEQYF. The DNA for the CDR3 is TGTGCCACTAGACCTAGCGGGGTAGGCTACGAGCAGTACTTC.

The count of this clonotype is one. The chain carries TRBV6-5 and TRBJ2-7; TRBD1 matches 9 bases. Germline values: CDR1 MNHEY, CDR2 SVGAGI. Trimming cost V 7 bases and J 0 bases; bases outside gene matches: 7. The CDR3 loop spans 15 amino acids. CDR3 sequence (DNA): TGTGCCAGCACCGACTGGACAGGGGTCTCCTACGAGCAGTACTTC. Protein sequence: CASTDWTGVSYEQYF.

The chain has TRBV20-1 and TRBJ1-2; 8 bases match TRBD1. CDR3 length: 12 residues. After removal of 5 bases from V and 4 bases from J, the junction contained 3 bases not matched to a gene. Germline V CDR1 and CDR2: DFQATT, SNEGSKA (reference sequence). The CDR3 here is CSAYGQGYGYTF. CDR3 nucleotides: TGCAGTGCTTATGGACAGGGCTATGGCTACACCTTC.

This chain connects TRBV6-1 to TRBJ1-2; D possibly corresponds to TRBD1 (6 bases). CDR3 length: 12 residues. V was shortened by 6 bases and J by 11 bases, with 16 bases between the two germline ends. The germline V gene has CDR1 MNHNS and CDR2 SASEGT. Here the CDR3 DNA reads TGTGCCAGCAGATCGAGACAGGTTCTGTACACCTTC. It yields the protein CASRSRQVLYTF.

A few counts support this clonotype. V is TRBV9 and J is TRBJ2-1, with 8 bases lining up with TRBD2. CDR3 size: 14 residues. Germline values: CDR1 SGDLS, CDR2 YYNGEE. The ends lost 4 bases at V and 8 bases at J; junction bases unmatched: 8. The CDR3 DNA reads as TGTGCCAGCAGCCTTAGCGGGGATTTAGATGAGCAGTTCTTC. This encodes CASSLSGDLDEQFF.